This T cell receptor beta chain originates from a study of T cell responses to AZD1222 COVID-19 vaccine. Here immunoSEQ multiplex PCR was the method, and the copy in TCRdb shows in-frame clones only, minus some. Of tens of thousands of clones detected, roughly 80% appear once; the ten largest clones hold 25% to 30%. Trimming took off 1 base at V and 0 bases at J, with 10 bases between the two ends. The CDR3 has 15 residues. The V gene's germline CDR1 is MGHRA and CDR2 YSYEKL. The receptor's source is an adult in good health. The starting material was peripheral blood, obtained on day 0 of AZD1222 vaccination. The chain carries TRBV4-1 and TRBJ2-7; D is uncertain. The CDR3 loop is CASSQGPESSYEQYF. CDR3 DNA sequence: TGCGCCAGCAGCCAAGGGCCGGAGAGCTCCTACGAGCAGTACTTC.